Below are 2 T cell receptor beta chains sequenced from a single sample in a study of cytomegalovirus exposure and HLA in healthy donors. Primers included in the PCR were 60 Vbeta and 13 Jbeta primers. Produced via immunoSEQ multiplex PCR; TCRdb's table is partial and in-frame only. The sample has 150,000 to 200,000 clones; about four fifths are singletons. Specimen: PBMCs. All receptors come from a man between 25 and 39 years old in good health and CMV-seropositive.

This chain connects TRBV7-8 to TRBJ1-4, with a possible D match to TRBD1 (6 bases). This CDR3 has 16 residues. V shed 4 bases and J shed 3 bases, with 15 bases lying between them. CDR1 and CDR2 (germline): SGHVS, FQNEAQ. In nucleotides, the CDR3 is TGTGCCAGCAGCTGGGGACACAGGGCAGCTAATGAAAAACTGTTTTTT. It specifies CASSWGHRAANEKLFF.

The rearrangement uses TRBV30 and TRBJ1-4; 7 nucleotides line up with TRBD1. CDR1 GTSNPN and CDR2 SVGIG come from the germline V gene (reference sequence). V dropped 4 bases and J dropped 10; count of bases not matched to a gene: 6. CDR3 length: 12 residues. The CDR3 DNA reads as TGTGCCTGGAATTGGGACAGTGGAAAACTGTTTTTT. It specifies CAWNWDSGKLFF.